Sequencing of this T cell receptor beta chain was carried out in a study of T cell responses to AZD1222 COVID-19 vaccine. Study-level results: Spike regions recognized by vaccine-associated CD4 TCRs spanned the protein, led by 160-218 and 743-854. Clonal diversity may have been underestimated, and the donors were mostly white British, with more females than males.

Worth noting for this clone: Its antigen is not identified.

Per germline, CDR1 KGHSH and CDR2 LQKENI. This CDR3 contains 13 residues. V was clipped by 1 base and J by 9 bases, with 12 bases between them. The data were produced by immunoSEQ multiplex PCR, yet TCRdb's version contains in-frame clones alone and is incomplete. The data show roughly 70,000 clones, with more than 75% seen just once and roughly a sixth held by the top ten. V usage is TRBV18 and J usage is TRBJ1-2; D is possibly TRBD1 (6 bases). The clonotype originates from an adult in good health. The source was peripheral blood, collected on day 0 of AZD1222 vaccination. CDR3 DNA sequence: TGTGCCAGCTCACCACAAGGGGGTCAAAGCTACACCTTC. It specifies CASSPQGGQSYTF. The whole variable domain, filled in from reference TRBV18 and TRBJ1-2, reads NAGVMQNPRHLVRRRGQEARLRCSPMKGHSHVYWYRQLPEEGLKFMVYLQKENIIDESGMPKERFSAEFPKEGPSILRIQQVVRGDSAAYFCASSPQGGQSYTFGSGTRLTVV.